This T cell receptor (beta chain) was captured in a study of shared clonotypes between healthy human individuals. At the level of the study: Used for every donor were three CD4 naive, three CD4 memory, two CD8 naive and one CD8 memory plate.

Every subset's genomic DNA went evenly onto several immunoSEQ plates. TCRdb's table, derived via immunoSEQ multiplex PCR, lists solely in-frame clones and lacks some. The table lists 2 million or so clones, just under 95% of them singletons, with about 1.1% in the top ten. Naive CD8 cells comprised CD45RO-negative, CCR7-positively selected cells, excluding terminally differentiated effector memory CD45RA+ cells. Study findings and constraints: Generation probabilities of non-shared clonotypes were lower (relative to those shared by all four donors).

Worth noting for this clone: Its matching antigen is unknown.

Per germline, CDR1 MNHEY and CDR2 SMNVEV (reference sequence). Trimming pared 3 bases from V and 0 bases from J, leaving 11 bases between. The CDR3 is 15 residues long. Sequencing input: naive CD8+ T cells sorted from blood. This TCR was recovered from a man in his late teens or twenties in good health. The chain joins TRBV27 to TRBJ1-2; possible D gene TRBD1, 5 bases. The CDR3 reads CASSFGAGTNYGYTF. CDR3 bases: TGTGCCAGCAGTTTTGGGGCAGGGACTAACTATGGCTACACCTTC.